The rows below give T cell receptor beta chains drawn from one sample of a study of T cell changes during pregnancy in multiple sclerosis. Generated by immunoSEQ multiplex PCR, the TCRdb table keeps only in-frame clones and is missing some. This table has nearly 25,000 clones, around 89% appearing once. Material: CD4+ T cells from peripheral blood mononuclear cells, obtained in the first trimester of pregnancy. All receptors derive from a female donor in good health, enrolled as a control in a pregnancy study. Both conserved end residues are part of each CDR3. A D gene is named only where the DNA matches it firmly. Size is omitted from some rows. Given values are once, few, many or a class for expanded clones.

>TRBJ2-7|TRBV5-3|-|-
TGTGCCAGAAGCTTGGACTCACCAAAAACCTACGAGCAGTACTTC
CARSLDSPKTYEQYF
>TRBJ2-5|TRBV6-1|-|once
TGTGCCAGCAGAACGGGTACAGAGACCCAGTACTTC
CASRTGTETQYF
>TRBJ2-7|TRBV6-5|TRBD1|-
TGTGCCAGCAGTTACTCGACACAGGGGTGGAACGAGCAGTACTTC
CASSYSTQGWNEQYF
>TRBJ1-1|TRBV18|-|once
TGTGCCAGCTCACCTAACAGGGCCCCTCGGGAAGCTTTCTTT
CASSPNRAPREAFF
>TRBJ1-2|TRBV15|-|-
TGTGCCACCAGCAGACATAACGGGGTTGCGGGCTACACCTTC
CATSRHNGVAGYTF
>TRBJ2-7|TRBV7-9|TRBD1|once
TGTGCCAGCAGCTTAGGACAGGGTACCTACGAGCAGTACTTC
CASSLGQGTYEQYF
>TRBJ1-5|TRBV4-1|-|once
TGCGCCAGCAGCCAAGAACTATCCTGGGGCAATCAGCCCCAGCATTTT
CASSQELSWGNQPQHF
>TRBJ1-1|TRBV5-8|-|-
TGTGCCAGCAGTTTATACAATGAAGCTTTCTTT
CASSLYNEAFF
>TRBJ2-1|TRBV19|TRBD2|-
TGTGCCAGTAGTAGGACTAGTCCGAGTAACTACAATGAGCAGTTCTTC
CASSRTSPSNYNEQFF
>TRBJ1-5|TRBV28|TRBD1|-
TGTGCCAGCATTCCCCTAAGGGGGCCACCCTATCAGCCCCAGCATTTT
CASIPLRGPPYQPQHF
>TRBJ1-2|TRBV30|-|-
TGTGCCTGGAAGAGGAAAGACGCTAACTATGGCTACACCTTC
CAWKRKDANYGYTF
>TRBJ2-4|TRBV30|-|-
TGTGCCTGGGCCAGGCGGGGATTAAACATTCAGTACTTC
CAWARRGLNIQYF
>TRBJ2-5|TRBV7-3|-|-
TGTGCCAGCAGCTTAAGCCCCCTTAAGCGGCTAGCGTACCAAGAGACCCAGTACTTC
CASSLSPLKRLAYQETQYF
>TRBJ2-1|TRBV10-3|TRBD1|few
TGTGCCATGACGTCGGCACCCTGGACAGGGCTTTACTCCTACAATGAGCAGTTCTTC
CAMTSAPWTGLYSYNEQFF
>TRBJ2-3|TRBV11-3|-|once
TGTGCCAGCTGCGGGACAGATACGCAGTATTTT
CASCGTDTQYF
>TRBJ2-2|TRBV4-2|-|-
TGTGCCAGCAGCCCGCCAGGTCCCTACACCGGGGAGCTGTTTTTT
CASSPPGPYTGELFF
>TRBJ2-7|TRBV14|TRBD2|-
TGTGCCACCAGGACTAGCGGGACCTACGAGCAGTACTTC
CATRTSGTYEQYF
>TRBJ1-4|TRBV5-4|TRBD1|few
TGTGCCAGCAGCTTGAACAGGGGTGAAAAACTGTTTTTT
CASSLNRGEKLFF
>TRBJ2-3|TRBV4-1|-|-
TGCGCCAGCAGCCAATATCGACCCTCAGGCGCAGATACGCAGTATTTT
CASSQYRPSGADTQYF
>TRBJ1-4|TRBV5-1|TRBD1|-
TGCGCCAGCAGCGCCGGGACAGTGAATGAAAAACTGTTTTTT
CASSAGTVNEKLFF